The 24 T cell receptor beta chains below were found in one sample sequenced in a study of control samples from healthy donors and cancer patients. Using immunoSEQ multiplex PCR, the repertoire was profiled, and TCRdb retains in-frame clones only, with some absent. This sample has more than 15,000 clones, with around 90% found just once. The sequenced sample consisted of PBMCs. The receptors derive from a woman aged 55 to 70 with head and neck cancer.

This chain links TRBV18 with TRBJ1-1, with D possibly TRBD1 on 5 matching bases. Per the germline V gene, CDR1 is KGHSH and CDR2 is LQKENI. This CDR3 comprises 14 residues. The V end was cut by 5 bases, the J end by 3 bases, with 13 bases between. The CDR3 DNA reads TGTGCCAGCTCAACGATTAGGGGAGACACTGAAGCTTTCTTT. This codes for CASSTIRGDTEAFF.

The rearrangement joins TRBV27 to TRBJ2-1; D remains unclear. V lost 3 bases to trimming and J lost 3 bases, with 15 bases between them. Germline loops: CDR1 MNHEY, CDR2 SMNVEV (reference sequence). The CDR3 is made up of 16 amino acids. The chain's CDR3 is CASSLSGRPSYNEQFF. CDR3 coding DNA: TGTGCCAGCAGTTTGTCCGGACGCCCTAGCTACAATGAGCAGTTCTTC.

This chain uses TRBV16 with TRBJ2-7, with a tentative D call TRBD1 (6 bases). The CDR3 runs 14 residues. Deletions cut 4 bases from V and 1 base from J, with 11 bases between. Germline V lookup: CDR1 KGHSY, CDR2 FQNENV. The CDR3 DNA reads TGTGCCAGCAGCCCACAGGACAGATCCTACGAGCAGTACTTC. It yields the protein CASSPQDRSYEQYF.

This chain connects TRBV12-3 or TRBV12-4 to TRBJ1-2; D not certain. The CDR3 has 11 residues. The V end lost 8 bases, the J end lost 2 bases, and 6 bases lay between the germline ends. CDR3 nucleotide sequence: TGTGCCAGCTACGGAAACTATGGCTACACCTTC. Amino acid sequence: CASYGNYGYTF.

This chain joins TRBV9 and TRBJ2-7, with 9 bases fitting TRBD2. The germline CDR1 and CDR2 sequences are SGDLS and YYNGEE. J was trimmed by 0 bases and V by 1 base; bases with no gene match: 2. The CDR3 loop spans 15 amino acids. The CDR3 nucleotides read TGTGCCAGCAGCGTAAGCGGGAGGAGCTCCTACGAGCAGTACTTC. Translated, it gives CASSVSGRSSYEQYF.

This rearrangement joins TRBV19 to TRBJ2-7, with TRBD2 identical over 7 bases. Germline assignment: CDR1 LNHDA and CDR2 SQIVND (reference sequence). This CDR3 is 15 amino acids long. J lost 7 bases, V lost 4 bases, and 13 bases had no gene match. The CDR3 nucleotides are TGTGCCAGTAGTACTATCCTCGGGACTACCATGGAGCAGTACTTC. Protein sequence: CASSTILGTTMEQYF.

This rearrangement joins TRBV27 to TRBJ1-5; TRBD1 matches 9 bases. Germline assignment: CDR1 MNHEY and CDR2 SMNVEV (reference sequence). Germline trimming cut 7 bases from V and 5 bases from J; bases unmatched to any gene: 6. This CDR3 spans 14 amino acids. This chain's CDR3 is CASNTGGGDQPQHF. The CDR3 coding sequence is TGTGCCAGCAATACAGGGGGCGGGGATCAGCCCCAGCATTTT.

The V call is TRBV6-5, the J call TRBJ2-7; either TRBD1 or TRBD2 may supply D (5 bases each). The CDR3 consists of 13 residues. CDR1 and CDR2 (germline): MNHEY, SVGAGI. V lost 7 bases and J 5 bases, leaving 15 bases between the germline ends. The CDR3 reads CASTSGRDHEQYF. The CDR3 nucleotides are TGTGCCAGCACCTCGGGACGGGACCACGAGCAGTACTTC.

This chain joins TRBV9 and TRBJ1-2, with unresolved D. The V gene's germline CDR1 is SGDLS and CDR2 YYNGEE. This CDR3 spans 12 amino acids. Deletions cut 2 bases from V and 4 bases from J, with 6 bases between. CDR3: CASSVNSYGYTF. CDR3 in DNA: TGTGCCAGCAGCGTGAACAGCTATGGCTACACCTTC.

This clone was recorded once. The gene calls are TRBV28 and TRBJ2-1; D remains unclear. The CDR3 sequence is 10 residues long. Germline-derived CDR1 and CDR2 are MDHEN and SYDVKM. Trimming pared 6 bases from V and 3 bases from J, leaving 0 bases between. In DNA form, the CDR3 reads TGTGCCAGCAGCTACAATGAGCAGTTCTTC. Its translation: CASSYNEQFF.

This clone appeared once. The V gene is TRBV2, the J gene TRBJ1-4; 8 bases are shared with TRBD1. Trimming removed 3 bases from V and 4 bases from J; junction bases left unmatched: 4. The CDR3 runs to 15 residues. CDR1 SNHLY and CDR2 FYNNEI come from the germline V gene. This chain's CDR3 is CASSDRQGINEKLFF. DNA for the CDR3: TGTGCCAGCAGTGATAGACAGGGGATTAATGAAAAACTGTTTTTT.

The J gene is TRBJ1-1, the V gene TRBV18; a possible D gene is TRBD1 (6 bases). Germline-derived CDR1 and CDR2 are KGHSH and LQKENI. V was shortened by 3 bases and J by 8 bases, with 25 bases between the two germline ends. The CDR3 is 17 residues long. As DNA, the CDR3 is TGTGCCAGCTCACCCGGACTCCGGACAGTCTCTGAGGCGGAAGCTTTCTTT. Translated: CASSPGLRTVSEAEAFF.

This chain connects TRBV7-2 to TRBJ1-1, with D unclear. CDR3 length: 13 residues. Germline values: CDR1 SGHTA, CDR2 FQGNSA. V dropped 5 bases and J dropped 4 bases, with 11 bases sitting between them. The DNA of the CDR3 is TGTGCCAGCAGCCTATCTCGTAGCACTGAAGCTTTCTTT. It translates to CASSLSRSTEAFF.

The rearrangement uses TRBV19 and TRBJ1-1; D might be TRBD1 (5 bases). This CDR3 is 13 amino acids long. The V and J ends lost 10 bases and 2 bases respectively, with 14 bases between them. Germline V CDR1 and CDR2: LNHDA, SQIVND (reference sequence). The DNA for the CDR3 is TGTGCCACTTCCAAAGGGGCCAACACTGAAGCTTTCTTT. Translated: CATSKGANTEAFF. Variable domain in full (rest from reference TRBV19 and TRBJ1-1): DGGITQSPKYLFRKEGQNVTLSCEQNLNHDAMYWYRQDPGQGLRLIYYSQIVNDFQKGDIAEGYSVSREKKESFPLTVTSAQKNPTAFYLCATSKGANTEAFFGQGTRLTVV.

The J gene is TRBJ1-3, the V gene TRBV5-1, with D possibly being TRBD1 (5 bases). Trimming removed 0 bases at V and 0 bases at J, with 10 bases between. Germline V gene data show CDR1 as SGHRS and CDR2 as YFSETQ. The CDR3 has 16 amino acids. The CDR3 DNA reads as TGCGCCAGCAGCTTGGCCGGGGGTTCCTCTGGAAACACCATATATTTT. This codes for CASSLAGGSSGNTIYF.

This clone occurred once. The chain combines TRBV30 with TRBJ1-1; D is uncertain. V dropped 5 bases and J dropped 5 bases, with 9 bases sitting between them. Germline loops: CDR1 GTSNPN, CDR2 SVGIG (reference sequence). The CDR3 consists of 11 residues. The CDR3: CAWGAKTEAFF. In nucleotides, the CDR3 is TGTGCCTGGGGAGCGAAGACTGAAGCTTTCTTT. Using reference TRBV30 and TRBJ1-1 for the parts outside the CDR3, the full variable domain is SQTIHQWPATLVQPVGSPLSLECTVEGTSNPNLYWYRQAAGRGLQLLFYSVGIGQISSEVPQNLSASRPQDRQFILSSKKLLLSDSGFYLCAWGAKTEAFFGQGTRLTVV.

This CDR3 is CASSLARTAGSTEAFF. CDR3 coding DNA: TGTGCCAGCAGTTTAGCGAGGACAGCTGGGAGCACTGAAGCTTTCTTT. The genes are TRBV28 and TRBJ1-1; weak D call: TRBD1 (6 bases). V lost 2 bases and J 4 bases, leaving 17 bases between the germline ends. The CDR3 extends over 16 amino acids. Looked up from germline, CDR1 is MDHEN and CDR2 is SYDVKM. Looking up the rest from reference TRBV28 and TRBJ1-1 gives the full variable domain: DVKVTQSSRYLVKRTGEKVFLECVQDMDHENMFWYRQDPGLGLRLIYFSYDVKMKEKGDIPEGYSVSREKKERFSLILESASTNQTSMYLCASSLARTAGSTEAFFGQGTRLTVV.

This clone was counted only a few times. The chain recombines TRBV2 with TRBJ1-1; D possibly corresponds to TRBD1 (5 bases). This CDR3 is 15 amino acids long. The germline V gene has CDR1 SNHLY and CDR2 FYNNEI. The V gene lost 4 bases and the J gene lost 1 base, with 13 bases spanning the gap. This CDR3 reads CASSVPGRPNTEAFF. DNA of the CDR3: TGTGCCAGCAGTGTCCCGGGACGCCCGAACACTGAAGCTTTCTTT.

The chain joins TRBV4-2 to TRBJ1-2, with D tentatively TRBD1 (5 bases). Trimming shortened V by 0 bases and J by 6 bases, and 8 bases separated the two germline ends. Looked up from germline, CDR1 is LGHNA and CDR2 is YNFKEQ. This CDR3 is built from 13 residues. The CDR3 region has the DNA TGTGCCAGCAGCCAAGATAGGGGCCATGGCTACACCTTC. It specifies CASSQDRGHGYTF.

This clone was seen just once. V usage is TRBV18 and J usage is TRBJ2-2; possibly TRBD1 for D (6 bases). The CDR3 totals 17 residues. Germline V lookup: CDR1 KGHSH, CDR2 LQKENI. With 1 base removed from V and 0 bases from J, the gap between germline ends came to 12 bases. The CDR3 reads CASSPRTGTPNTGELFF. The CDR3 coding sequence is TGTGCCAGCTCACCACGGACGGGGACACCGAACACCGGGGAGCTGTTTTTT.

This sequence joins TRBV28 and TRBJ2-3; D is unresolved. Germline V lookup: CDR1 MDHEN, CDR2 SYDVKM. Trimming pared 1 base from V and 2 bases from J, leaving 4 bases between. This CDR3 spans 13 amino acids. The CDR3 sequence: CASSLSATDTQYF. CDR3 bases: TGTGCCAGCAGTTTATCAGCCACAGATACGCAGTATTTT.

This CDR3 is CASSLGSGGGSGSPQFF. The CDR3, as DNA: TGTGCCAGCAGCTTAGGGTCGGGGGGCGGTAGCGGGAGTCCGCAGTTCTTC. The rearrangement links TRBV11-3 to TRBJ2-1, with 9 bases identical to TRBD2. The CDR3 spans 17 residues. Germline CDR1 and CDR2: SGHNT and YENEEA. J lost 12 bases, V lost 1 base, and 16 bases had no gene match.

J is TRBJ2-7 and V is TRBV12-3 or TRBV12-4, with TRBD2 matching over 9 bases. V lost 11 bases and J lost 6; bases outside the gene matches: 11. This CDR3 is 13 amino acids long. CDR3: CASALAGEGEQYF. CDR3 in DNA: TGTGCCTCCGCCTTAGCGGGAGAGGGCGAGCAGTACTTC.

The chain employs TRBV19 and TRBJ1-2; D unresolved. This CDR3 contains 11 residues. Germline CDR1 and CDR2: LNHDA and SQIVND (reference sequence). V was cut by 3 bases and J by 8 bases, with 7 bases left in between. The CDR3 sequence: CASSIYGGYTF. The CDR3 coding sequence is TGTGCCAGTAGTATTTACGGCGGCTACACCTTC.